Shown below are 3 T cell receptor beta chains from a single sample sequenced in a study of shared clonotypes between healthy human individuals. Method: immunoSEQ multiplex PCR; TCRdb's copy keeps in-frame clones and lacks some. The sample has millions of clones; roughly 94% are singletons. CD8 cells classed as naive were CD45RO-negative and positively selected for CCR7, excluding terminally differentiated effector memory CD45RA+ cells. Specimen: naive CD8+ T cells sorted from blood. The receptors derive from a young man in good health.

The gene calls are TRBV5-4 and TRBJ1-2, with 7 bases identical to TRBD1. The CDR3 spans 17 residues. The V gene's germline CDR1 is SGHNT and CDR2 YYREEE (reference sequence). Trimming at V came to 4 bases and at J to 4 bases, leaving 16 bases not matched to a gene. Here the CDR3 reads CASSRTRGTDTIYGYTF. CDR3 nucleotide sequence: TGTGCCAGCAGCAGGACGCGGGGGACAGATACTATCTATGGCTACACCTTC.

The chain employs TRBV5-4 and TRBJ1-6; 8 bases line up with TRBD1. Trimming cost V 4 bases and J 9 bases; bases outside gene matches: 9. CDR3 length: 15 residues. CDR1 is SGHNT and CDR2 is YYREEE in the germline V gene (reference sequence). CDR3 in amino acids: CASSPDRGRGSPLHF. The CDR3 DNA reads as TGTGCCAGCAGCCCCGACAGGGGCCGGGGTTCACCCCTCCACTTT.

V is TRBV30 and J is TRBJ2-7; 14 nucleotides line up with TRBD2. Germline lookup yields CDR1 GTSNPN and CDR2 SVGIG (reference sequence). The V and J ends lost 5 bases and 9 bases, in that order; junction bases with no gene match: 9. This CDR3 is 14 amino acids long. The DNA of the CDR3 is TGTGCCTGGGAAACGGGACTAGCGGGAGATAGGCAGTACTTC. It codes for CAWETGLAGDRQYF.